This T cell receptor beta chain was found in a study of lymphopenia after photon versus proton radiotherapy. Findings and limits, study-wide: Oligoclonal CD8+ Temra expansion after nadir drove photon patients' diversity drop. Photon-treated patients lost naive T cells and TCR diversity; proton-treated stayed stable.

A remark on this clone: The antigen is unknown.

Produced via immunoSEQ multiplex PCR; TCRdb's table is partial and in-frame only. The profile shows tens of thousands of clones, more than 70% of them singletons. There are 13 residues in the CDR3. CDR1 is MNHNS and CDR2 is SASEGT in the germline V gene. Trimming shortened V by 6 bases and J by 4 bases, and 13 bases separated the two germline ends. Material: peripheral blood, obtained from a patient treated with proton-based radiotherapy. The source is a man in his fifties or sixties with pancreatic cancer. The genes are TRBV6-1 and TRBJ2-7; D may be TRBD2 (5 bases). Here the CDR3 reads CASRDLDKYEQYF. The DNA for the CDR3 is TGTGCCAGCAGGGACTTAGACAAATACGAGCAGTACTTC.